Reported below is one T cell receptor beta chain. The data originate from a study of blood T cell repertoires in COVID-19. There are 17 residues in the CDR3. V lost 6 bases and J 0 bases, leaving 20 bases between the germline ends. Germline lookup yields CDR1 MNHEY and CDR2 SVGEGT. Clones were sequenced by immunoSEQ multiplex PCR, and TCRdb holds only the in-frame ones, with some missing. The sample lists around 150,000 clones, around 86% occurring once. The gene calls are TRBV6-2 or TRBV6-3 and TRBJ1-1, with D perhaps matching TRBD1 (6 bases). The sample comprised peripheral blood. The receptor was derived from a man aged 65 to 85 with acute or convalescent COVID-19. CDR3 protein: CASSLDRRGVLNTEAFF. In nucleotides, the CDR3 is TGTGCCAGCAGCCTAGACAGGAGAGGTGTTCTGAACACTGAAGCTTTCTTT.